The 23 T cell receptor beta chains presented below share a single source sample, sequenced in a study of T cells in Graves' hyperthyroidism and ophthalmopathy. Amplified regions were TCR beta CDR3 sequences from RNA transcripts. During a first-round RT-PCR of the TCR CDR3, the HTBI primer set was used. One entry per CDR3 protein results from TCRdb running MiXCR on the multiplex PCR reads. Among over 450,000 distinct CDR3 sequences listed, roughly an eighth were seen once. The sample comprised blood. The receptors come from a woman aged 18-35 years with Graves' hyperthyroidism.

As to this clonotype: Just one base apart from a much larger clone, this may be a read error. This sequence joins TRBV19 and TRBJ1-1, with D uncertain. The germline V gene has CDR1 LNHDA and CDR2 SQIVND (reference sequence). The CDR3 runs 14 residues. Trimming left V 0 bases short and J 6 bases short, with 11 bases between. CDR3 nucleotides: TGTGCCAGTAGTATAGAGCGGGGATCCGCTGAAGCTTTCTTT. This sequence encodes CASSIERGSAEAFF.

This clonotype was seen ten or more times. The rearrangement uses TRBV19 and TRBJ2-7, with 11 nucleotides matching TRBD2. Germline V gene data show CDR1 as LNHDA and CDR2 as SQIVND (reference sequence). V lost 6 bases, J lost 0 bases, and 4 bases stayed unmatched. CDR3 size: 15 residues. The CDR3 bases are TGTGCCAGTAGACTAGCGGGGGTAAGCTCCTACGAGCAGTACTTC. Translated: CASRLAGVSSYEQYF.

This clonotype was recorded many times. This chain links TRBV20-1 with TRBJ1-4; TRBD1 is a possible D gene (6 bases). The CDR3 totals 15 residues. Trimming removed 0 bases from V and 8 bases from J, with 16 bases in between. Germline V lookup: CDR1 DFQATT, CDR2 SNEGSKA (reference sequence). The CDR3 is CSARDPGQGGEKLFF. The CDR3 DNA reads TGCAGTGCTAGAGACCCGGGACAAGGAGGCGAAAAACTGTTTTTT.

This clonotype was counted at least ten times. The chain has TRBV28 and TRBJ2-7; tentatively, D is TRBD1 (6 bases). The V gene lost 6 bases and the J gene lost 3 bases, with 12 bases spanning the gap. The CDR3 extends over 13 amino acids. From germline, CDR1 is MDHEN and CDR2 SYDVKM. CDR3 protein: CASSRQEVYEQYF. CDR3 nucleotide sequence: TGTGCCAGCAGCCGACAGGAGGTCTACGAGCAGTACTTC.

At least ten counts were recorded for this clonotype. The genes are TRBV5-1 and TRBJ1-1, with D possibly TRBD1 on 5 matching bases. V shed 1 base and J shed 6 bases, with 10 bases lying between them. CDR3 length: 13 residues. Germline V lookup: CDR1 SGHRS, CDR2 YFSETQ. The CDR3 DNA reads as TGCGCCAGCAGCTTGAGGGGTTTCCCTGAAGCTTTCTTT. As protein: CASSLRGFPEAFF.

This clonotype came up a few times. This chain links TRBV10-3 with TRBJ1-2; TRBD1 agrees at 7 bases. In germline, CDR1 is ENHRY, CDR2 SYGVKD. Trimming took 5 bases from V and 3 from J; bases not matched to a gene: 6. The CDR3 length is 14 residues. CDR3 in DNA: TGTGCCATCAGTAGTGTCGGACAGGACTATGGCTACACCTTC. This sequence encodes CAISSVGQDYGYTF.

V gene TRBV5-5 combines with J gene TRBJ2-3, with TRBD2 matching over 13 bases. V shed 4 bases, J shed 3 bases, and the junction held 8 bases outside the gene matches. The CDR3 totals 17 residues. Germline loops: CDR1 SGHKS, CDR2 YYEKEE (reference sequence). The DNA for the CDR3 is TGTGCCAGCAGCGTTGGTCCGGGACTAGCGGGAACAGATACGCAGTATTTT. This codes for CASSVGPGLAGTDTQYF.

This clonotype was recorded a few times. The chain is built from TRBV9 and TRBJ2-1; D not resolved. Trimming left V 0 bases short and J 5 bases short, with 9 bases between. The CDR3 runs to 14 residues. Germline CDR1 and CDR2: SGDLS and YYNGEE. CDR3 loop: CASSVVGTHNEQFF. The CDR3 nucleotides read TGTGCCAGCAGCGTAGTGGGCACCCACAATGAGCAGTTCTTC.

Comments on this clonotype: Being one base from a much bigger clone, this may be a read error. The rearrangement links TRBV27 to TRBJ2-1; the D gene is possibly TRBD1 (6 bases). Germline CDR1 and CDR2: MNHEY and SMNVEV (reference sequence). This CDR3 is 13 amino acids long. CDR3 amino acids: CACSFLTGNEQFF. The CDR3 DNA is TGTGCCTGCAGTTTCCTAACAGGGAATGAGCAGTTCTTC.

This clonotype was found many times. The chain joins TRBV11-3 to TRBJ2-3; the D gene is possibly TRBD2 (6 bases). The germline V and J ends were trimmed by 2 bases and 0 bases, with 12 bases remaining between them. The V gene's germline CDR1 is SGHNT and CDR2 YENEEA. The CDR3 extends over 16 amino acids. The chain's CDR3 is CASSLRSGSSTDTQYF. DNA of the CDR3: TGTGCCAGCAGCTTAAGGTCCGGGAGTAGCACAGATACGCAGTATTTT.

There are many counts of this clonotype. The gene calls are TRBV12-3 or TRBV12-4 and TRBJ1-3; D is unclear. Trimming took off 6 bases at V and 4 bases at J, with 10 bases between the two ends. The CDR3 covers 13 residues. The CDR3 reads CASSPRGGNTIYF. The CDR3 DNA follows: TGTGCCAGCAGCCCTCGAGGCGGAAACACCATATATTTT.

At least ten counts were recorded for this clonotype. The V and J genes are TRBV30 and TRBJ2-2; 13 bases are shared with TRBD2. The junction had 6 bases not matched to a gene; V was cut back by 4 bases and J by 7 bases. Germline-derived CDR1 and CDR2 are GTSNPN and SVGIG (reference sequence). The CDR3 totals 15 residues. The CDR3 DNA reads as TGTGCCTGGAAGAAACTAGCGGGAGGGGTCGGGGAGCTGTTTTTT. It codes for CAWKKLAGGVGELFF. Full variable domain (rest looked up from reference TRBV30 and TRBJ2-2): SQTIHQWPATLVQPVGSPLSLECTVEGTSNPNLYWYRQAAGRGLQLLFYSVGIGQISSEVPQNLSASRPQDRQFILSSKKLLLSDSGFYLCAWKKLAGGVGELFFGEGSRLTVL.

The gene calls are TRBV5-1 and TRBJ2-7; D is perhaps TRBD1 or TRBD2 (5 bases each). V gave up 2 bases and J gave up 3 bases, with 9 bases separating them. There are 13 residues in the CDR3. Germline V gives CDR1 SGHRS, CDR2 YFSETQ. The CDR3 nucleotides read TGCGCCAGCAGCTTCGGGGCAAACTACGAGCAGTACGTC. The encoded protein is CASSFGANYEQYV.

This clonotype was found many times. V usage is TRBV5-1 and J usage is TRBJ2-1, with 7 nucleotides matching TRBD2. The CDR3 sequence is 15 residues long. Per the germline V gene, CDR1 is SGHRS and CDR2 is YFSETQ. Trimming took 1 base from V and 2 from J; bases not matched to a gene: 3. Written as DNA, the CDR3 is TGCGCCAGCAGCTTGACTAGCGTGACCTACAATGAGCAGTTCTTC. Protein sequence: CASSLTSVTYNEQFF. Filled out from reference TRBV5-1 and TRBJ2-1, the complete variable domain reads KAGVTQTPRYLIKTRGQQVTLSCSPISGHRSVSWYQQTPGQGLQFLFEYFSETQRNKGNFPGRFSGRQFSNSRSEMNVSTLELGDSALYLCASSLTSVTYNEQFFGPGTRLTVL.

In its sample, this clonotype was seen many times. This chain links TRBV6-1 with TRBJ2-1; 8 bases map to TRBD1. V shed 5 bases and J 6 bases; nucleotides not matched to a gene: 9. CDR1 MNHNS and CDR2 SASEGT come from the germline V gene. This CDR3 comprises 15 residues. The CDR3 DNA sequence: TGTGCCAGCAGTCTGGTACAGGGGGTTTCCAATGAGCAGTTCTTC. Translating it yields CASSLVQGVSNEQFF.

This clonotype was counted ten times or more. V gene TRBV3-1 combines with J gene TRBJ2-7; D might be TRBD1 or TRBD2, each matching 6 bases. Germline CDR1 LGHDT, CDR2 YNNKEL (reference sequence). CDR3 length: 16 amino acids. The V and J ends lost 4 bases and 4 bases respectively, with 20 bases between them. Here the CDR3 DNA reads TGTGCCAGCAGCCCCAGGAGGGGGGCGCAAGTATACGAGCAGTACTTC. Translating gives CASSPRRGAQVYEQYF.

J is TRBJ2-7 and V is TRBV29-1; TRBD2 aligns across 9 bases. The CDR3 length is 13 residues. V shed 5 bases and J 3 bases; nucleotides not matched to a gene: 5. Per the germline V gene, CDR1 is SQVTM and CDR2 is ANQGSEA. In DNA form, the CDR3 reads TGCAGCGTTACGACTAGCGGAAACTACGAGCAGTACTTC. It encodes CSVTTSGNYEQYF.

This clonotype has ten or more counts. CDR3 loop: CSARWGTSKETQYF. As DNA, the CDR3 is TGCAGTGCTAGATGGGGGACCAGCAAGGAGACCCAGTACTTC. This chain uses TRBV20-1 with TRBJ2-5; D may correspond to TRBD1 or TRBD2 (5 bases each). Germline lookup yields CDR1 DFQATT and CDR2 SNEGSKA (reference sequence). V was cut by 2 bases and J by 5 bases, with 15 bases left in between. The CDR3 spans 14 residues.

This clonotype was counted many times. CDR3 region: CASSPGGAKNIQYF. The CDR3 bases are TGTGCCAGCAGCCCCGGTGGGGCCAAAAACATTCAGTACTTC. This chain links TRBV12-3 or TRBV12-4 with TRBJ2-4; D call uncertain. Trimming removed 6 bases at V and 1 base at J, with 10 bases between. There are 14 residues in the CDR3.

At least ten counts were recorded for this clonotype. The CDR3 sequence is CASSLGTSYSTDTQYF. The CDR3 DNA reads as TGTGCCAGCAGCTTAGGGACCTCCTATTCCACAGATACGCAGTATTTT. The chain couples TRBV5-5 to TRBJ2-3, with D perhaps TRBD1 or TRBD2 (5 bases each). V was cut by 2 bases and J by 2 bases, with 15 bases left in between. The germline CDR1 and CDR2 sequences are SGHKS and YYEKEE (reference sequence). This CDR3 is 16 amino acids long.

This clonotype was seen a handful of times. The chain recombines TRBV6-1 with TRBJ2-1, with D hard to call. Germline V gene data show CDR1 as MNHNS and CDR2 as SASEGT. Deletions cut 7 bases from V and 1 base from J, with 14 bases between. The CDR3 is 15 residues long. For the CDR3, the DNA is TGTGCCAGCACCCTAAGGAGCTGGTCCTACAATGAGCAGTTCTTC. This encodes CASTLRSWSYNEQFF.

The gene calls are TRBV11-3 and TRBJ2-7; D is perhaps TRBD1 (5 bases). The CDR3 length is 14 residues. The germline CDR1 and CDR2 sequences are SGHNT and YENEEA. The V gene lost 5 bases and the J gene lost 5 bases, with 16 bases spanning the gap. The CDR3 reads CASSLLGHGHEQYF. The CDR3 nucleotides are TGTGCCAGCAGCCTCTTAGGACATGGGCACGAGCAGTACTTC. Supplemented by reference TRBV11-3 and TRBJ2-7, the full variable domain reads EAGVVQSPRYKIIEKKQPVAFWCNPISGHNTLYWYLQNLGQGPELLIRYENEEAVDDSQLPKDRFSAERLKGVDSTLKIQPAELGDSAVYLCASSLLGHGHEQYFGPGTRLTVT.

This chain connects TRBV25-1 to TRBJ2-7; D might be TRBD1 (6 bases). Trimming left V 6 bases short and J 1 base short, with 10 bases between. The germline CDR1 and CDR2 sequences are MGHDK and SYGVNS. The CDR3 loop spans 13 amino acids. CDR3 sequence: CASRPTGSYEQYV. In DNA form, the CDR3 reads TGTGCCAGCAGACCTACAGGGTCCTACGAGCAGTACGTC.